This T cell receptor (beta chain) was sequenced for a study of blood T cell repertoires in COVID-19. Across the study: Whether acute or convalescent, the COVID-19 samples came from the United States, Italy and Spain.

Regarding this clone: Mismatch with germline at one junction end may stem from a read error.

Germline CDR1 SSHAT, CDR2 FNYEAQ (reference sequence). The CDR3 has 17 residues. Using immunoSEQ multiplex PCR, the repertoire was profiled, and TCRdb retains in-frame clones only, with some absent. The table has roughly 52,000 clones, around 82% seen once. Sequences were obtained from peripheral blood. The chain uses TRBV7-7 and TRBJ2-2, with 8 bases fitting TRBD1. This clonotype was obtained from a human donor in a cohort sampled during active COVID-19. The CDR3 reads CASSLDPRQGHTGELFF. As DNA, the CDR3 is TGTGCTAGCAGCTTAGATCCCCGACAGGGGCACACCGGGGAGCTGTTTTTT.